Listed below are T cell receptor beta chains from one sample, sequenced in a study of OX40 agonist ivuxolimab in advanced cancers. The repertoire was sequenced with immunoSEQ multiplex PCR; TCRdb's copy has only in-frame clones and lacks some. The table records nearly 8,500 clones, 65% to 80% of them present only once. Sequencing was performed on CD4+ or CD8+ T cells sorted from blood, taken in a trial of the OX40 agonist ivuxolimab. These receptors were taken from an adult with an advanced solid tumor such as melanoma, head and neck, liver or kidney cancer. CDR3s include the opening cysteine and the closing phenylalanine or tryptophan. The D gene is left open where the match is weak. Clone sizes are given selectively: once, few, many, or a class where the clone is expanded.

cdr3_nt,cdr3_aa,v_call,j_call,d_call,clone_size
TGTGCCAGCAGCCAAGCTCGGACAGGGGGAACTGAAGCTTTCTTT,CASSQARTGGTEAFF,TRBV4-2,TRBJ1-1,TRBD1,few
TGTGCCAGCAGCATCGGCGGGGGGGGAAGGAATGAGCAGTTCTTC,CASSIGGGGRNEQFF,TRBV4-2,TRBJ2-1,TRBD2,NA
TGTGCCAGCAGCGCCGGACAGGGGGATTCACCCCTCCACTTT,CASSAGQGDSPLHF,TRBV5-5,TRBJ1-6,TRBD1,NA
TGCGCCAGCAGCCGACAGGGGCACGGCTCCTATAATTCACCCCTCCACTTT,CASSRQGHGSYNSPLHF,TRBV5-1,TRBJ1-6,TRBD1,NA
TGTGCCAGCACTACAACAACCGGAGATCGGGGCGCCGGGGAGCTGTTTTTT,CASTTTTGDRGAGELFF,TRBV27,TRBJ2-2,NA,NA
TGTGCCAGCAGTTACTCAATTGGGAATGAGCAGTTCTTC,CASSYSIGNEQFF,TRBV6-5,TRBJ2-1,NA,once
TGTGCCAGCCTCTTTATAGCGGGGGGGCATAATGAGCAGTTCTTC,CASLFIAGGHNEQFF,TRBV6-6,TRBJ2-1,TRBD2,once
TGTGCCAGCAGCTTGATCCGACAGATTAACTATGGCTACACCTTC,CASSLIRQINYGYTF,TRBV5-5,TRBJ1-2,NA,NA
TGTGCCAGTAGTATATCCTGGGGGAACGAGCAGTACTTC,CASSISWGNEQYF,TRBV19,TRBJ2-7,NA,NA
TGTGCCAGCAGCCCTAGCCCAGGCGGGGAGCTGTTTTTT,CASSPSPGGELFF,TRBV4-2,TRBJ2-2,NA,NA
TGCGCCAGCAGCCAAGAAGCGACAGGGGGTCTACCACCGTCCTTC,CASSQEATGGLPPSF,TRBV4-1,TRBJ1-2,TRBD1,NA
TGTGCCAGCATAGGGAACACTGAAGCTTTCTTT,CASIGNTEAFF,TRBV6-5,TRBJ1-1,NA,NA
TGTGCCAGCACGCAGGGGAATTTTGGAGAAAAACTGTTTTTT,CASTQGNFGEKLFF,TRBV13,TRBJ1-4,NA,few
TGTGCCAGCAGCACCGGACAGGCAGCTAATGAAAAACTGTTTTTT,CASSTGQAANEKLFF,TRBV5-8,TRBJ1-4,TRBD1,NA
TGCGCCAGCAGCCAAGGTGCGGATGAGCAGTTCTTC,CASSQGADEQFF,TRBV4-1,TRBJ2-1,NA,NA
TGTGCCAGTAGTACTAGTCGGTGGGAGAAGGGGGCCGAGCAGTTCTTC,CASSTSRWEKGAEQFF,TRBV19,TRBJ2-1,TRBD1,NA
TGTGCCAGTAGTATTTGGACAGGGGGAAATCAGCCCCAGCATTTT,CASSIWTGGNQPQHF,TRBV19,TRBJ1-5,TRBD1,once
TGTGCCAGCAGCTTATCACGAATGAACACTGAAGCTTTCTTT,CASSLSRMNTEAFF,TRBV7-8,TRBJ1-1,NA,NA
TGTGCCAGCAGCTTATATTGGGAGGCGGCTTTCTTT,CASSLYWEAAFF,TRBV11-1,TRBJ1-1,NA,once
TGTGCCAGCTCACCTACAAAGACAGGGAGGTTCCGCTATGGCTACACCTTC,CASSPTKTGRFRYGYTF,TRBV18,TRBJ1-2,TRBD1,NA
TGTGCCAGCAGCTTAGGGTGGGGGAGGACTGAAGCTTTCTTT,CASSLGWGRTEAFF,TRBV7-9,TRBJ1-1,NA,NA
TGTGCCAGCAGCTTAGGGTGGGTCACTGAAGCTTTCTTT,CASSLGWVTEAFF,TRBV11-2,TRBJ1-1,NA,NA
TGTGCCAGCAGTGAACCCCCCTGGACGGGGGGCTCCTACAATGAGCAGTTCTTC,CASSEPPWTGGSYNEQFF,TRBV2,TRBJ2-1,TRBD2,few
TGTGCCACCAGAGACACGTGGGACACCATAAATTCACCCCTCCACTTT,CATRDTWDTINSPLHF,TRBV19,TRBJ1-6,NA,NA
TGTGCCACCTGGACAGGCTACTGGAATTCACCCCTCCACTTT,CATWTGYWNSPLHF,TRBV15,TRBJ1-6,TRBD1,few
TGTGCCAGCAGTTACTCCAACAGGGGAGAAGCTTTCTTT,CASSYSNRGEAFF,TRBV6-5,TRBJ1-1,TRBD1,NA
TGTGCCAGCAGCCAAGCCCTGAGGGGGTGGGATGAGCAGTTCTTC,CASSQALRGWDEQFF,TRBV4-2,TRBJ2-1,NA,NA
TGCGCCAGCAGCCTCCCCCCTACTGGGGCCAACGTCCTGACTTTC,CASSLPPTGANVLTF,TRBV4-1,TRBJ2-6,NA,few
TGTGCCAGCAGCTTAGGACCTAGCGGGGGGCTGGAGACCCAGTACTTC,CASSLGPSGGLETQYF,TRBV5-6,TRBJ2-5,TRBD2,NA
TGTGCCAGCGACACCGGGGAGCTGTTTTTT,CASDTGELFF,TRBV7-9,TRBJ2-2,NA,NA
TGTGCCAGCATTTCGAGCGGGGGACCATACAATGAGCAGTTCTTC,CASISSGGPYNEQFF,TRBV27,TRBJ2-1,TRBD2,NA
TGTGCCAGCAGCAAAATTAGCTCCTACAATGAGCAGTTCTTC,CASSKISSYNEQFF,TRBV7-6,TRBJ2-1,NA,once
TGTGCCAGCAGCCACGAGGGGGGCCCGCAGTATTTT,CASSHEGGPQYF,TRBV9,TRBJ2-3,NA,once
TGTGCCAGCAGCTTAGTCCTAGCGGGGGTTCGGGAGACCCAGTACTTC,CASSLVLAGVRETQYF,TRBV7-8,TRBJ2-5,TRBD2,few
TGTGCCAGCAGCTCACCACCGGGGACAGCCACCGGGGAGCTGTTTTTT,CASSSPPGTATGELFF,TRBV11-2,TRBJ2-2,TRBD1,NA
TGTGCCAGCAGCCGCATTAAGGGGACTAGTTCCCACGAGCAGTACTTC,CASSRIKGTSSHEQYF,TRBV4-2,TRBJ2-7,TRBD2,NA
TGTGCCAGCAGTTGGGACAACGAGAACACCGGGGAGCTGTTTTTT,CASSWDNENTGELFF,TRBV27,TRBJ2-2,NA,once
TGTGCCAGCAGCCAAGACAGGGGCAAGTACTTC,CASSQDRGKYF,TRBV4-2,TRBJ2-7,NA,NA
TGTGCCAGCAGCGCGGTCCGGGACCCTGGGTCCGGGGAGCTGTTTTTT,CASSAVRDPGSGELFF,TRBV9,TRBJ2-2,NA,few
TGTGCCAGCAACCAAGCACCCTCCTACAATGAGCAGTTCTTC,CASNQAPSYNEQFF,TRBV7-9,TRBJ2-1,NA,NA
TGTGCCAGCAGCGTCGAGGGGGGCCTCTCCTACGAGCAGTACTTC,CASSVEGGLSYEQYF,TRBV9,TRBJ2-7,NA,NA
TGTGCCAGCAGCGATCTCTTAGCGGGGGGGTTAGATGAGCAGTTCTTC,CASSDLLAGGLDEQFF,TRBV9,TRBJ2-1,TRBD2,NA